The present TCR beta chain was sequenced within a study of blood T cell repertoires in COVID-19 (dated by TCRdb to 2020 to 2022). Broadly, across the study: Samples covering the acute and convalescent phases of COVID-19 were provided by collaborators in the United States, Italy and Spain. A de-identified subject ID, COVID-19 status, age in years and sex were almost always included in the sample metadata. The prospective study material was composed of cDNA or gDNA derived from T cells, B-cell-depleted T cells, or PBMCs. The repertoires were released in a freely available public database intended as a resource for research on the immune response to SARS-CoV-2. Where available, HLA class I and class II types were obtained from metadata supplied by the sample provider rather than from assay-based typing. Deeply sampled blood TCRbeta repertoires from subjects exposed to, actively infected with, or recovered from COVID-19 were included in the dataset. The samples were drawn from the first 160 participants of the ongoing ImmuneRACE study and from 1,254 subjects provided by 6 global collaborators.

TCRbeta CDR3 regions were amplified from genomic DNA by means of the immunoSEQ Assay, a bias-controlled multiplex PCR. Per the source publication's procedure: The number of nucleated cells in each sample was estimated from the amplification of reference gene primers within the assay. To quantify the absolute abundance of each unique TCRbeta CDR3 rearrangement, sequence reads were collapsed and filtered. For each sample, productive Simpson clonality was calculated by taking the square root of Simpson's diversity index across productive rearrangements. TCRdb re-hosts the immuneACCESS table, in-frame sequences only. Its copies lack some clones; in the studies checked, an unresolved V gene accounts for under half of them, and the cause for the rest is not known. The V and J calls and clone size are taken from that table; D and trimming were inferred from the DNA. For this sample the table gives about 300,000 clones, of which about 82% were detected only once. The ten largest make up roughly 1.6% of the sample.

Points on this clone: Its cognate antigen has yet to be identified. Per-nucleotide qualities are absent, and no much larger clonotype sits a single base away.

Study-level results and caveats: The quantity of clinical and demographic metadata differed by source and by participant and was supplied without curation.

The collaborating institutions used their own protocols to collect whole blood in K2EDTA tubes. For TCRbeta analysis, collaborators shipped samples in one of three forms: frozen whole blood, isolated PBMCs, or DNA extracted from either of those sample types. Sequences SGHNT (CDR1) and YYREEE (CDR2) are obtained from the germline V gene (reference sequence). V ends up 4 bases short and J 5 bases short, with an unmatched junction base count of 13. The CDR3 covers 16 residues, taking in both the cysteine and the phenylalanine. This entry keeps only the CDR3 DNA: 48 bases, framed from base 1. The receptor chain draws on TRBV5-4 and TRBJ2-5; 8 of the junction bases match TRBD2. The sequence derives from a woman aged 50 to 65 with acute or convalescent COVID-19. Sequencing was done on a sample of peripheral blood. The CDR3 is CASSPFGREVGETQYF. The bases read TGTGCCAGCAGCCCCTTTGGGCGGGAGGTAGGCGAGACCCAGTACTTC.